At least ten counts were recorded for the clone carrying this T cell receptor (beta chain). Its antigen is currently unknown. The junction departs from the called germline gene at one end, perhaps through a read error. The data were obtained in a study of glioma-infiltrating T cells. The CDR3 sequence is 14 residues long. Using RNA template, CDR3s of TCR alpha and beta were amplified with iRepertoire arm-PCR. TCRdb recomputed calls from the multiplex PCR reads with MiXCR, one row per CDR3 protein. The sample consists of approximately 45,000 distinct CDR3 sequences, under 25% of them appearing once. The study's findings and limits: Tissue and blood shared very few CDR3 sequences. Non-neoplastic patients had below-expected tissue-blood divergence, while all gliomas exceeded expectation.

The sequencing input was glioma tissue, nonneoplastic brain tissue, or PBMCs (not recorded which). The V call is TRBV12-3 or TRBV12-4, the J call TRBJ2-1, with D perhaps TRBD2 (6 bases). This sequence originates from a human donor with low-grade glioma or glioblastoma, undergoing nonglioma brain surgery, or in good health (not recorded which). In nucleotides, the CDR3 is TGTGCCAGCAGACCCGGGACTCCCTACGATGAGCAGTTCTTC. Translating gives CASRPGTPYDEQFF.